Listed here is a single T cell receptor beta chain. Additional DNA sequences in this sample encode the identical CDR3. The data were obtained in a study of cytomegalovirus exposure and HLA in healthy donors. Both 60 Vbeta primers and 13 Jbeta primers went into the PCR. Sequenced by immunoSEQ multiplex PCR; TCRdb stores in-frame clones only, minus some. This sample has approximately 76,000 clones, with 63% found just once. CDR1 is SEHNR, CDR2 FQNEAQ, per germline (reference sequence). V was shortened by 1 base and J by 4 bases, with 8 bases between the two germline ends. The CDR3 is made up of 14 amino acids.

The specimen sequenced was PBMCs. The clonotype was recovered from a man aged 30-40 years in good health and CMV-seropositive. The chain carries TRBV7-9 and TRBJ1-3; D is unclear. The CDR3 nucleotides read TGTGCCAGCAGCTTAGTGACACCCGGAAACACCATATATTTT. Protein sequence: CASSLVTPGNTIYF. The complete variable domain, with remaining parts taken from reference TRBV7-9 and TRBJ1-3, reads DTGVSQNPRHKITKRGQNVTFRCDPISEHNRLYWYRQTLGQGPEFLTYFQNEAQLEKSRLLSDRFSAERPKGSFSTLEIQRTEQGDSAMYLCASSLVTPGNTIYFGEGSWLTVV.